This T cell receptor beta chain was sequenced in a study of cytomegalovirus exposure and HLA in healthy donors (dated by TCRdb to about 2017). With regard to the full study: According to an earlier analysis of 550 to 700 of the donors, 150 million to 200 million T cells yielded 95 million to 140 million unique TCR beta sequences and around 300 Gb of sequence data. Along with the roughly 700-subject first cohort, a separate validation cohort of around 120 different subjects was used. Roughly 5 DR-DQ haplotypes were handled as single units for association and clustering because linkage in the cohort was strong. On average, over 200,000 unique TCR beta nucleotide sequences were sequenced per donor among 300 to 500 genotyped donors of the cohort, with about 19% of those sequences being non-productive. To study patterns of TCR occurrence, a later analysis re-analyzed previously published TCR beta repertoires from 650 to 750 donors and added high-resolution HLA genotyping. High-throughput TCR immunosequencing, statistical association of individual TCRs with disease status, and machine learning were combined to predict cytomegalovirus infection status. Every discovery cohort repertoire had been produced on one sequencing platform. Among the approximately 420 genotyped donors, around 79% belonged to the genetic ancestry cluster associated with self-reported Caucasian donors. Donor age, sex, ethnicity and CMV serostatus were collected together with the repertoire data. Both class I and class II loci were covered by HLA typing, at four-digit resolution. An early release that covered roughly 600 HLA-typed donors contained approximately 320 gigabases of sequencing data and 70 million to 100 million unique TCR sequences. Typing coverage differed by locus: A, B, C, DRB1 and DQB1 were typed in roughly 629-630 donors, DQA1 in approximately 520, DPA1 in some 570, and DPB1 in 472. In a later genetic analysis, genome-wide SNP genotypes for 398 of the 666 donors were used, and that subset was treated as a discovery cohort. The aim of the study was to test whether cataloging public T cell receptors could identify signatures of past pathogen exposure. The T cell repertoires of roughly 660 subjects were profiled by immunosequencing and related to cytomegalovirus serostatus. In the later analysis, no new phenotypic data were used to find candidate immune exposures; instead, reliance was placed on TCR beta sequences and their occurrence across donors. An earlier analysis of 587 of the donors applied high-throughput TCR beta sequencing to assess whether each TCR beta V gene segment acted as functional or pseudogenic.

The method was the immunoSEQ multiplex PCR assay. For the multiplex PCR, a mixture combining 60 forward primers for TCR Vbeta segments and 13 reverse primers for TCR Jbeta segments was used. The CDR3 region of rearranged TCR beta genes was amplified from genomic DNA with a multiplex PCR assay. The Illumina HiSeq System was used to sequence the amplified TCR beta libraries as 87-base-pair reads. For the original study's pipeline: A later analysis counted tens of millions of unique TCR beta chains across the 550 to 750 repertoires, and some 12 million of these chains were shared by at least two donors. A nearest-neighbor algorithm error-corrected the raw reads and collapsed the reads into unique sequences, merging closely related sequences to remove PCR and sequencing errors. Alignment of CDR3 sequences to IMGT reference sequences was used to assign V, D and J gene segments. For a sequence to be retained, a match of at least six nucleotides was required to both a V gene segment and a J gene segment. A rearrangement was called productive if the CDR3 had no stop codons and remained in frame with V and J, and every other rearrangement was called non-productive. Following IMGT convention, CDR3 was defined as the stretch from the second conserved V-encoded cysteine up to the conserved J-encoded phenylalanine. The earlier analysis of roughly 590 of the donors excluded sequences that lacked an unambiguous match to a single V gene segment. An earlier analysis of a few hundred of the donors classified V segments as functional when productive rearrangements were above 56.7% and as segregating when the standard deviation between donors was above 5%. A statistical classification framework was built to diagnose cytomegalovirus status from the catalog of TCR beta chain sequences. A later analysis assigned V and J genes by comparing TCR nucleotide sequences with IMGT/GENE-DB human TR gene sequences. A later analysis assigned CDR3 sequences and most-parsimonious VDJ recombination scenarios with the TCRdist pipeline. In a later analysis, each TCR beta chain was defined by its CDR3 amino acid sequence together with its V-gene family, and reads lacking a unique V-gene family were excluded. As a way to deal with suspected cross-contamination and a sequencing artifact, a later analysis dropped roughly 620 nucleotide sequences that were highly shared and had low generation probability. In a later analysis, a clonal expansion index was calculated for each public chain from normalized within-repertoire ranks of inferred template counts. A later analysis computed generation probabilities with a VDJ recombination model fitted to out-of-frame rearrangements, and checked the results against IGoR. In a later analysis, TCR-TCR, TCR-HLA and TCR-CMV co-occurrence was scored with hypergeometric tests, and a repertoire-size bias correction was applied to TCR pairs. False discovery rates were estimated in a later analysis by permuting HLA or CMV assignments 20 times. A later analysis grouped co-occurring TCRs with DBSCAN, adding TCRdist sequence similarity when clustering within HLA-allele-positive subsets. Repertoires with fewer than 30,000 or more than 120,000 public chains were left out of co-occurrence clustering, as were four to six repertoires with anomalous nucleotide sharing. TCRdb took over this immuneACCESS table, retaining in-frame rearrangements with V and J assigned. Such tables are incomplete; in checked studies, under half of the missing clones stem from an unresolved V gene, and the remainder is unexplained. For V, J and clone size, that table is used; D and trimming come from the DNA. For this sample the table gives under 85,000 clones, of which 60% to 85% were detected only once. Jointly, the top ten make up around 1.5% of the sample.

The full study reports these points: Because counts were too low, roughly 16 rarely observed V segments, including chromosome 9 orphons, were excluded from the earlier analysis of 587 of the donors. Three of the identified cytomegalovirus-associated TCR beta chains were confirmed in vitro to be specific for cytomegalovirus antigens. Some IMGT-functional V segments, including TRBV6-2 and TRBV6-3, could not be distinguished by the 87-base-pair reads and were therefore excluded. The classifier was reported to diagnose cytomegalovirus status with high specificity and sensitivity in both the original and validation cohorts. According to a later analysis, most CMV-associated TCR beta chains appeared to be HLA-restricted, and the HLA associations seemed to be driven largely by CMV exposure. The cohort was sequenced for TCR beta chains only, and without alpha or paired-chain data the features that could be detected were limited. A cluster of highly shared sequence variants was judged likely to be a technical artifact of the sequencing pipeline. In the study, 164 TCR beta chains were listed as associated with cytomegalovirus. According to a later analysis, parvovirus B19, influenza, CMV and Epstein-Barr virus appeared linked to several top co-occurrence clusters. A later genetic analysis associated a missense DCLRE1C variant with V-gene and J-gene trimming of TCR beta chains, and an independent cohort replicated the association. The only immune exposure information available for the cohort was CMV serostatus. Correlated functional status among segregating V segments might reflect linkage disequilibrium, but an unknown experimental factor could not be ruled out. According to a later analysis, TCR association rates differed among HLA loci, with DRB1 alleles showing the most associated TCRs and HLA-C alleles showing the fewest. Specific HLA alleles were associated with over 15,000 TCR beta sequences at a false discovery rate of 0.05 in a later analysis. Strong co-occurrence of HLA alleles, especially DR and DQ, made assigning TCR associations to individual alleles difficult. Because some donors lacked HLA typing at each locus, the association tests relied only on the typed subset. A further reported finding was that TCR beta sequences accurately predicted the HLA-A and HLA-B alleles for most subjects in the first cohort. According to the authors, the approach could potentially be generalized to other disease states and immunological phenotypes. According to a later genetic analysis, donors in an Asian-associated ancestry cluster had fewer N-insertions in productive TCRs than the approximately 650-donor mean. Presence/absence analyses assumed roughly uniform sequencing depth across donors, an assumption that may not hold. In an earlier analysis of around 500 of the donors, most TCR beta V segments appeared in productive rearrangements about 87% or about 30% of the time, broadly matching IMGT annotations. Across donors, most TCR sequences were observed very rarely, whereas some public TCRs were present in many individuals. Compared with equally common non-associated chains, HLA-associated TCR beta chains in a later analysis were more clonally expanded and had lower generation probabilities.

Its CDR3 holds 15 amino acids, cysteine through phenylalanine. Just the 45-base CDR3 DNA is kept, in frame starting at base 1. V trim: 7 bases; J trim: 5 bases; unmatched bases: 8. CDR1 ENHRY and CDR2 SYGVKD were looked up in the germline V gene. The cohort was made up of 666 healthy bone marrow donors. At the time of sampling, every cohort member was nominally healthy, though immune exposures that went unrecorded were likely present. The donor was CMV seronegative and was included in the group of several hundred seronegative cohort members. Every donor gave a peripheral blood sample, and the peripheral blood mononuclear cells from that sample were used for TCR beta sequencing. Genomic DNA was extracted from the blood cell samples with the Qiagen DNeasy Blood Extraction Kit. On this clone: Its antigen is still unknown. No much larger clone exists at a distance of one base, and base qualities are not known.

This receptor was taken from a man between 35 and 55 years old in good health and CMV-seronegative. The chain was built from TRBV10-3 and TRBJ2-1; 10 central nucleotides agree with TRBD2. Sequenced input: PBMCs. The DNA reads as follows: TGTGCCATCAAGGAATACACTAGCGGGGACAATGAGCAGTTCTTC. This translates into CAIKEYTSGDNEQFF.